Below are 24 T cell receptor beta chains sequenced from a single sample in a study of radiotherapy plus CTLA-4 blockade in lung cancer. Here immunoSEQ multiplex PCR was the method, and the copy in TCRdb shows in-frame clones only, minus some. The table has 65,000 to 90,000 clones, around 86% seen once. The sample consisted of peripheral blood, taken from a patient treated with radiotherapy plus ipilimumab. The receptors here all came from a human donor with non-small cell lung cancer that progressed on radiotherapy plus ipilimumab.

This chain connects TRBV2 to TRBJ2-1, with 11 bases lining up with TRBD1. The length of the CDR3 is 14 residues. Germline assignment: CDR1 SNHLY and CDR2 FYNNEI. With V trimmed by 6 bases and J by 6 bases, 4 bases remained unmatched. The CDR3 loop reads CASSSGTGGNEQFF. The CDR3 region has the DNA TGTGCCAGCAGCTCCGGGACAGGGGGCAATGAGCAGTTCTTC.

The chain joins TRBV5-1 to TRBJ2-7, with 15 nucleotides matching TRBD2. Germline V CDR1 and CDR2: SGHRS, YFSETQ. The CDR3 totals 18 residues. The trim removed 3 bases at V and 1 base at J, leaving 8 bases unmatched. The CDR3 nucleotides read TGCGCCAGCAGCTGGGGACTAGCGGGAGGACAAAGTTCCTACGAGCAGTACTTC. Protein product: CASSWGLAGGQSSYEQYF.

The V and J genes are TRBV4-1 and TRBJ2-1; possibly TRBD1 or TRBD2 for D (5 bases each). The length of the CDR3 is 17 residues. Trimming took off 1 base at V and 0 bases at J, with 13 bases between the two ends. Germline loops: CDR1 MGHRA, CDR2 YSYEKL. CDR3 sequence reads: CASSQVDMGRSYNEQFF. Written as DNA, the CDR3 is TGCGCCAGCAGCCAAGTCGACATGGGACGCTCCTACAATGAGCAGTTCTTC.

This chain joins TRBV11-2 and TRBJ2-2; TRBD2 might be the D (5 bases). This CDR3 comprises 15 residues. V was shortened by 5 bases and J by 0 bases, with 10 bases between the two germline ends. Germline CDR1 reads SGHAT; CDR2 reads FQNNGV. The CDR3 loop is CASSPPDSNTGELFF. The CDR3 DNA reads TGTGCCAGCAGCCCTCCGGACTCGAACACCGGGGAGCTGTTTTTT.

The chain combines TRBV18 with TRBJ2-5, with TRBD2 matching 7 bases. V lost 1 base and J lost 2; bases outside the gene matches: 7. The CDR3 length is 16 residues. Germline V gives CDR1 KGHSH, CDR2 LQKENI. The DNA of the CDR3 is TGTGCCAGCTCACCACGATCGGGAGGAACGCAAGAGACCCAGTACTTC. Translation gives CASSPRSGGTQETQYF.

This sequence joins TRBV27 and TRBJ2-7; D is unresolved. Trimming removed 4 bases at V and 3 bases at J, with 16 bases between. The germline gives CDR1 MNHEY, CDR2 SMNVEV (reference sequence). The CDR3 covers 15 residues. In DNA, the CDR3 is TGTGCCAGCAGTTCATGGACGAAAGAGGTCTACGAGCAGTACGTC. It yields the protein CASSSWTKEVYEQYV.

The chain carries TRBV19 and TRBJ2-1, with D perhaps TRBD2 (6 bases). Germline-derived CDR1 and CDR2 are LNHDA and SQIVND (reference sequence). V was clipped by 3 bases and J by 10 bases, with 13 bases between them. The CDR3 is 13 amino acids. In nucleotides, the CDR3 is TGTGCCAGTAGTATCGCCCTAGCGAGGGAGCAGTTCTTC. The encoded protein is CASSIALAREQFF.

This clone occurred a few times. This chain uses TRBV2 with TRBJ2-1; TRBD2 aligns across 11 bases. V shed 6 bases and J 5 bases; nucleotides not matched to a gene: 6. CDR3 length: 15 residues. Germline V gives CDR1 SNHLY, CDR2 FYNNEI. The CDR3 region has the DNA TGTGCCAGCAGAGCCGGGACTAGCGGAAACAATGAGCAGTTCTTC. The encoded protein is CASRAGTSGNNEQFF.

This clone was seen more than once but under ten times. The J gene is TRBJ2-1, the V gene TRBV2; 10 nucleotides align to TRBD2. The CDR3 covers 14 residues. The V segment lost 5 bases and the J segment 7 bases; nucleotides outside the gene matches: 5. CDR1 is SNHLY, CDR2 FYNNEI, per germline. The CDR3 DNA follows: TGTGCCAGCAGTCCCTCTAGCGGGAGAAATGAGCAGTTCTTC. The encoded protein is CASSPSSGRNEQFF.

This chain connects TRBV19 to TRBJ1-2, with D possibly matching TRBD1 (6 bases). With 7 bases removed from V and 0 bases from J, the gap between germline ends came to 18 bases. CDR1 is LNHDA, CDR2 SQIVND, per germline (reference sequence). The CDR3 is 16 amino acids. CDR3 sequence: CASTPIGGPANYGYTF. The CDR3 region has the DNA TGTGCCAGTACTCCTATAGGGGGGCCAGCTAACTATGGCTACACCTTC.

The chain links TRBV27 to TRBJ2-5, with TRBD1 matching over 7 bases. V was pared by 4 bases and J by 5 bases, with 13 bases of the junction left unmatched. The V gene's germline CDR1 is MNHEY and CDR2 SMNVEV (reference sequence). The CDR3 is 16 residues long. The CDR3 reads CASSSGNRGWGETQYF. The CDR3 DNA reads as TGTGCCAGCAGTTCGGGAAACAGGGGATGGGGCGAGACCCAGTACTTC.

This chain connects TRBV5-1 to TRBJ2-3; TRBD2 matches at 12 bases. Trimming removed 3 bases from V and 7 bases from J; junction bases left unmatched: 6. Germline V gives CDR1 SGHRS, CDR2 YFSETQ. This CDR3 contains 15 residues. CDR3 in DNA: TGCGCCAGCAGCTCCCTAGCGGGAGGGACAAATACGCAGTATTTT. Residues: CASSSLAGGTNTQYF.

The genes are TRBV28 and TRBJ2-7; TRBD2 agrees at 8 bases. This CDR3 has 15 amino acids. The V and J ends lost 6 bases and 0 bases, in that order; junction bases with no gene match: 7. The germline V gene has CDR1 MDHEN and CDR2 SYDVKM. The CDR3 protein is CASSPPGTSSYEQYV. DNA for the CDR3: TGTGCCAGCAGCCCCCCCGGGACTAGCTCCTACGAGCAGTACGTC.

CDR3 nucleotides: TGTGCCAGCAGCGGTGGACGCGTTACTGAAGCTTTCTTT. It yields the protein CASSGGRVTEAFF. This sequence joins TRBV2 and TRBJ1-1; no definite D call. Germline CDR1 SNHLY, CDR2 FYNNEI. V was trimmed by 6 bases and J by 5 bases, leaving 13 bases between them. The CDR3 has 13 residues. The full variable domain, completed using reference TRBV2 and TRBJ1-1, is EPEVTQTPSHQVTQMGQEVILRCVPISNHLYFYWYRQILGQKVEFLVSFYNNEISEKSEIFDDQFSVERPDGSNFTLKIRSTKLEDSAMYFCASSGGRVTEAFFGQGTRLTVV.

This chain joins TRBV6-4 and TRBJ1-1, with D maybe TRBD1 (6 bases). CDR3 length: 15 residues. The V end lost 4 bases, the J end lost 2 bases, and 14 bases lay between the germline ends. Germline loops: CDR1 MRHNA, CDR2 SNTAGT. The CDR3 sequence: CASSVTGGGNTEAFF. For the CDR3, the DNA is TGTGCCAGCAGTGTTACGGGGGGCGGTAACACTGAAGCTTTCTTT.

This chain uses TRBV29-1 with TRBJ2-1; tentatively, D is TRBD1 (6 bases). Deletions cut 2 bases from V and 4 bases from J, with 12 bases between. CDR3 length equals 14 residues. CDR1 is SQVTM and CDR2 is ANQGSEA in the germline V gene. CDR3 DNA: TGCAGCGTTGAAAAAGGCAGGGGATACAATGAGCAGTTCTTC. Translation: CSVEKGRGYNEQFF.

CDR3 residues: CASSFQGQGRTQYF. The CDR3 DNA reads as TGTGCCAGCAGCTTTCAGGGGCAGGGGAGGACCCAGTACTTC. The V call is TRBV5-6, the J call TRBJ2-5, with D perhaps matching TRBD1 (6 bases). This CDR3 has 14 amino acids. CDR1 SGHDT and CDR2 YYEEEE come from the germline V gene. Trimming left V 2 bases short and J 7 bases short, with 15 bases between.

The chain recombines TRBV5-1 with TRBJ2-4; 7 bases line up with TRBD2. The CDR3 spans 12 residues. V trimming: 4 bases; J trimming: 15 bases; junction bases outside the gene matches: 10. Germline CDR1 and CDR2: SGHRS and YFSETQ. CDR3 sequence: CASSPGGGVWYF. The CDR3, as DNA: TGCGCCAGCAGCCCAGGTGGGGGGGTGTGGTACTTC.

This clone has only one observation. The rearrangement joins TRBV2 to TRBJ2-7; D unresolved. Germline values: CDR1 SNHLY, CDR2 FYNNEI. The CDR3 extends over 13 amino acids. Trimming pared 2 bases from V and 4 bases from J, leaving 9 bases between. The DNA of the CDR3 is TGTGCCAGCAGTGAACCTACAGAGTACGAGCAGTACTTC. Translation gives CASSEPTEYEQYF.

The chain is built from TRBV28 and TRBJ1-3; D call uncertain. The CDR3 length is 13 residues. The V gene lost 2 bases and the J gene lost 4 bases, with 6 bases spanning the gap. Germline V gene lookup returns CDR1 MDHEN and CDR2 SYDVKM. The CDR3 DNA is TGTGCCAGCAGTTTAGTTACGGGAAACACCATATATTTT. This codes for CASSLVTGNTIYF.

J is TRBJ1-1 and V is TRBV25-1; D is possibly TRBD1 (5 bases). CDR1 MGHDK and CDR2 SYGVNS come from the germline V gene. CDR3 length: 13 residues. Trimming took off 5 bases at V and 1 base at J, with 8 bases between the two ends. CDR3 amino acids: CASSYQGNTEAFF. Written as DNA, the CDR3 is TGTGCCAGCAGTTATCAGGGGAACACTGAAGCTTTCTTT.

The chain is built from TRBV19 and TRBJ1-2; tentative D call: TRBD1 (5 bases). The germline V and J ends were trimmed by 11 bases and 2 bases, with 12 bases remaining between them. Germline lookup yields CDR1 LNHDA and CDR2 SQIVND (reference sequence). The CDR3 is 12 residues long. The CDR3 DNA reads as TGTGCCGGGTCTAGGGGAAACTATGGCTACACCTTC. Amino acid sequence: CAGSRGNYGYTF.

The V call is TRBV6-5, the J call TRBJ1-1; TRBD1 matches at 7 bases. The CDR3 length is 15 residues. Trimming at V came to 3 bases and at J to 0 bases, leaving 4 bases not matched to a gene. Germline-derived CDR1 and CDR2 are MNHEY and SVGAGI. CDR3 amino acids: CASSYTGELNTEAFF. Written as DNA, the CDR3 is TGTGCCAGCAGTTATACAGGGGAACTGAACACTGAAGCTTTCTTT.

This clone occurred once. The V and J genes are TRBV9 and TRBJ2-7; D tentatively reads TRBD1 or TRBD2 (5 bases each). This CDR3 region has 15 residues. Trimming took 3 bases from V and 2 from J, leaving 15 bases between them. Germline-derived CDR1 and CDR2 are SGDLS and YYNGEE. CDR3 residues: CASSAGGGSPYEQYF. As DNA, the CDR3 is TGTGCCAGCAGCGCCGGTGGGGGTAGCCCCTACGAGCAGTACTTC.